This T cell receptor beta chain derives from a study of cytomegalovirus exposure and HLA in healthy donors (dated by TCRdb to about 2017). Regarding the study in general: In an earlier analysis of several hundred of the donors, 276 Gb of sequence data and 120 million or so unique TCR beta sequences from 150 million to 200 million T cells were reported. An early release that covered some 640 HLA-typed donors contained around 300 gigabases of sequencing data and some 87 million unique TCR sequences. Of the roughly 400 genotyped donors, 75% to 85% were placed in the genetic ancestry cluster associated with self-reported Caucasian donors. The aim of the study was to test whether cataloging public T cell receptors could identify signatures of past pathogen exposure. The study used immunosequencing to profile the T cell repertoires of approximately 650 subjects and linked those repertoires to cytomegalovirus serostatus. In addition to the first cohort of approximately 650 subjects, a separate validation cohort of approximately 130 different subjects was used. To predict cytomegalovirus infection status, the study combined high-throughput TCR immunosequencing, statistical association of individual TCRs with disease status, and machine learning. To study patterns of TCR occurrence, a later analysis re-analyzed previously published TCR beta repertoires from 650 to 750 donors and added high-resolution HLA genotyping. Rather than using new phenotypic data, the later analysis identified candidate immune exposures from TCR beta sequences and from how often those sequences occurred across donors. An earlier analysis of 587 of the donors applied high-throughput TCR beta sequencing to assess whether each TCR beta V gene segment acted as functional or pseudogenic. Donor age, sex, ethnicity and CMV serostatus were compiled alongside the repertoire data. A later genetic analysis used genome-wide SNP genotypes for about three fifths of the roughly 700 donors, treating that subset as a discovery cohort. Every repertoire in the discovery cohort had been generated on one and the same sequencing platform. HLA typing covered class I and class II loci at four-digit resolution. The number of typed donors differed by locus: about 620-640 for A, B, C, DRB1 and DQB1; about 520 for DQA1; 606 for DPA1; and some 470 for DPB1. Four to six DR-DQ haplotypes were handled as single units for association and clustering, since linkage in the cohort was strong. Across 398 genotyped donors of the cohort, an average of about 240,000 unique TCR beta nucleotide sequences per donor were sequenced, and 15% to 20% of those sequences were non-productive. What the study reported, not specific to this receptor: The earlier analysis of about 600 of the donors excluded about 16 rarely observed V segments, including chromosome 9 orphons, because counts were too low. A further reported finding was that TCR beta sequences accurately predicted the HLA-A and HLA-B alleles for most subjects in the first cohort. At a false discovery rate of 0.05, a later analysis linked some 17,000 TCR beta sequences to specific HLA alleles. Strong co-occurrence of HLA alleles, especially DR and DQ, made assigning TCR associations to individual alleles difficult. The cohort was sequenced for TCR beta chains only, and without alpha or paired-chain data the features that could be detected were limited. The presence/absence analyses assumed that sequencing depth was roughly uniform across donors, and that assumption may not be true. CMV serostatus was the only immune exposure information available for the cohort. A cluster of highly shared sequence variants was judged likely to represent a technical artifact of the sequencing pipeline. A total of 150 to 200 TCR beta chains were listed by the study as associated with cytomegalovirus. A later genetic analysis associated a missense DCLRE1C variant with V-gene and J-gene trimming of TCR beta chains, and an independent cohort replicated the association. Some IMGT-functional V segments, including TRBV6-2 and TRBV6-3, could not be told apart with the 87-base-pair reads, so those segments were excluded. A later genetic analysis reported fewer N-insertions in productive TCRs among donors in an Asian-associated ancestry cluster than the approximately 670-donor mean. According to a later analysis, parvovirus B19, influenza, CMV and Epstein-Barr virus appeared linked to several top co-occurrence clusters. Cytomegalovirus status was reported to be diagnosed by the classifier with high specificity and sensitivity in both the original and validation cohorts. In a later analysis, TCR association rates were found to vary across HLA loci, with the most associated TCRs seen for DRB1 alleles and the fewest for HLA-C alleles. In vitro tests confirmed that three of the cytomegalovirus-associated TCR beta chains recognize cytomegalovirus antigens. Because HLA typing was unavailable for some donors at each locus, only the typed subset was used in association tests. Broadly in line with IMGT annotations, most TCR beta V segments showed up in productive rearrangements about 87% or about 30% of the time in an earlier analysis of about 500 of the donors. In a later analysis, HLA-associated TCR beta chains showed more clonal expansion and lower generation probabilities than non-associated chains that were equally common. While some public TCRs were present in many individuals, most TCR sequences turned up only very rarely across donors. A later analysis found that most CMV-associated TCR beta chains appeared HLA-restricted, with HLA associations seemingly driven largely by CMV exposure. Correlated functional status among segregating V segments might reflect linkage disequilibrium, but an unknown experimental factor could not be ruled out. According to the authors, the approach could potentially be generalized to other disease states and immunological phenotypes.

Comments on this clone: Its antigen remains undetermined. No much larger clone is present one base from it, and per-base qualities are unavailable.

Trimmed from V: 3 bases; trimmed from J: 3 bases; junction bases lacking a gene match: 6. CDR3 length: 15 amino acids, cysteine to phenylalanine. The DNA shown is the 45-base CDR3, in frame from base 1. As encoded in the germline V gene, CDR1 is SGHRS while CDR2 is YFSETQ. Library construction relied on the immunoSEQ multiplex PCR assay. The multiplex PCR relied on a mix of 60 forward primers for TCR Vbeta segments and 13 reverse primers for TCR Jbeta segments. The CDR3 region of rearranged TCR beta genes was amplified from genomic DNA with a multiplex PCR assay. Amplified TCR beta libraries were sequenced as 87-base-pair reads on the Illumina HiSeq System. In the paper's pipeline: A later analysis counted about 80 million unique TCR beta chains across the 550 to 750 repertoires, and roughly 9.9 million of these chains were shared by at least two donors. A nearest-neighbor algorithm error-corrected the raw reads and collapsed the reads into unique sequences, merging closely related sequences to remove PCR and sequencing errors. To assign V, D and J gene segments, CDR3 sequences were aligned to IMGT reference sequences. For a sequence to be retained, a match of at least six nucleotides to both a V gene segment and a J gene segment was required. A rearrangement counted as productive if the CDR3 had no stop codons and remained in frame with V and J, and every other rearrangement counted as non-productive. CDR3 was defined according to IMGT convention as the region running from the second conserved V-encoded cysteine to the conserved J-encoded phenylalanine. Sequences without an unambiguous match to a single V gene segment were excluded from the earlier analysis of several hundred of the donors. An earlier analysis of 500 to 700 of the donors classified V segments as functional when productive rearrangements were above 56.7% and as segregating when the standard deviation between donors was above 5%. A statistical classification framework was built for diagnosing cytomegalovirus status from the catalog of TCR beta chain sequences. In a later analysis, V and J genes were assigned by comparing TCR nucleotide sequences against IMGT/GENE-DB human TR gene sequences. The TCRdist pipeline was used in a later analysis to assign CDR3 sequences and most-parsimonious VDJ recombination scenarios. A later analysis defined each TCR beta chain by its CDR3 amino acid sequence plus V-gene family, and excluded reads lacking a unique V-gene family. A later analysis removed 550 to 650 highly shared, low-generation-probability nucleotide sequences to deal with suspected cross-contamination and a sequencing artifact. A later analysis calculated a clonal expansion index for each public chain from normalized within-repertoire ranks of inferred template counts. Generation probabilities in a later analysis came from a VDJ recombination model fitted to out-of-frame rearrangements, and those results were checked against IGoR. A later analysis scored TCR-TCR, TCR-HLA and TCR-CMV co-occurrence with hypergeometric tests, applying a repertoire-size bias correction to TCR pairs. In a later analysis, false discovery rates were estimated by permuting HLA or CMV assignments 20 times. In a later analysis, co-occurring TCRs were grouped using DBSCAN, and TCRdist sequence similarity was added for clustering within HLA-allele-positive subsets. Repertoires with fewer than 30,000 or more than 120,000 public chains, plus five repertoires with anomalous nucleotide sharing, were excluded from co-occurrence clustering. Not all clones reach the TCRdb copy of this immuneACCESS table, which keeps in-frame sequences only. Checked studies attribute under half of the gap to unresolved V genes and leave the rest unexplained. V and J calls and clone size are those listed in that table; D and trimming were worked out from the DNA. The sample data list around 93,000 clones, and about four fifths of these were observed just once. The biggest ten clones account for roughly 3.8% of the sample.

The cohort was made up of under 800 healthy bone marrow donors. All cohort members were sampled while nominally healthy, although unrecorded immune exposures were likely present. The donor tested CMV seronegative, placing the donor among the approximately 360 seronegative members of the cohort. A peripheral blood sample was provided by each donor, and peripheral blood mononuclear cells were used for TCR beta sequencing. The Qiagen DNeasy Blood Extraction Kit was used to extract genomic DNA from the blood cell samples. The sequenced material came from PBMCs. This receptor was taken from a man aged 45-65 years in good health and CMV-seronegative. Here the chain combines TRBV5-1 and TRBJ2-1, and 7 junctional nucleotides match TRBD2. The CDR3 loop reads CASSSPGLSYNEQFF. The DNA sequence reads TGCGCCAGCAGCTCTCCGGGACTAAGCTACAATGAGCAGTTCTTC.